This passage covers 7 T cell receptor beta chains from one sample sequenced in a study of T cells in Graves' hyperthyroidism and ophthalmopathy. TCR beta CDR3 sequences were amplified from RNA transcripts. An initial round of RT-PCR targeting the TCR CDR3 relied on the HTBI primer set. TCRdb passed the multiplex PCR reads through MiXCR, listing each CDR3 protein once. The data show around 700,000 distinct CDR3 sequences, with roughly 20% seen just once and around 17% held by the top ten. Sequenced input: blood. These receptors were taken from a woman aged 45-65 years with Graves' hyperthyroidism that later progressed to Graves' ophthalmopathy.

This clonotype has ten or more counts. J is TRBJ1-1 and V is TRBV6-5, with 7 positions matching TRBD1. Per the germline V gene, CDR1 is MNHEY and CDR2 is SVGAGI. This CDR3 has 16 residues. With 0 bases clipped from V and 0 bases from J, the junction kept 4 bases outside the gene matches. CDR3 region: CASSYSRDRVNTEAFF. The DNA for the CDR3 is TGTGCCAGCAGTTACTCCCGAGACAGGGTGAACACTGAAGCTTTCTTT.

This clonotype appeared a few times. The chain employs TRBV6-2 or TRBV6-3 and TRBJ2-7; D is ambiguous. V lost 7 bases, J lost 0 bases, and 4 bases lay in between. Germline-derived CDR1 and CDR2 are MNHEY and SVGEGT. The CDR3 has 11 residues. DNA for the CDR3: TGTGCCAGCACCACCTCCTACGAGCAGTACTTC. It yields the protein CASTTSYEQYF.

The J gene is TRBJ2-3, the V gene TRBV10-3; unclear D gene. Germline lookup yields CDR1 ENHRY and CDR2 SYGVKD. The CDR3 is 13 residues long. V was clipped by 4 bases and J by 5 bases, with 10 bases between them. The CDR3 here is CAISGEVGDTQYF. CDR3 nucleotides: TGTGCCATCAGTGGGGAAGTGGGAGATACGCAGTATTTT.

This chain connects TRBV20-1 to TRBJ1-1; 10 nucleotides line up with TRBD1. V trimming: 5 bases; J trimming: 6 bases; junction bases outside the gene matches: 9. CDR3 length: 14 amino acids. Germline V gene lookup returns CDR1 DFQATT and CDR2 SNEGSKA (reference sequence). The CDR3 protein is CSAPPGQGFPEAFF. The CDR3, as DNA: TGCAGTGCTCCACCGGGACAGGGGTTCCCTGAAGCTTTCTTT.

The gene calls are TRBV6-1 and TRBJ2-3; no reliable D call. V lost 11 bases and J 0 bases, leaving 15 bases between the germline ends. Germline V gene lookup returns CDR1 MNHNS and CDR2 SASEGT. The CDR3 spans 14 residues. The CDR3 protein is CAHSAYYSTDTQYF. CDR3 bases: TGTGCCCACAGCGCATATTATAGCACAGATACGCAGTATTTT.

This clonotype has at least ten counts. CDR3 region: CSALDRESYTF. The CDR3 DNA reads TGCAGTGCCCTGGACAGGGAGAGCTACACCTTC. The V and J genes are TRBV20-1 and TRBJ1-2; 8 bases are shared with TRBD1. V gave up 6 bases and J gave up 9 bases; unmatched junction bases: 6. Germline V CDR1 and CDR2: DFQATT, SNEGSKA (reference sequence). The CDR3 totals 11 residues.

This clonotype was recorded at least ten times. This chain links TRBV5-8 with TRBJ1-1, with D possibly matching TRBD1 (6 bases). Germline values: CDR1 SGHTS, CDR2 YDEGEE. The CDR3 runs 14 residues. V was cut by 0 bases and J by 6 bases, with 12 bases left in between. CDR3 nucleotides: TGTGCCAGCAGCTTGGGGCAGGGGATCCCTGAAGCTTTCTTT. Its translation is CASSLGQGIPEAFF.